These 8 T cell receptor beta chains originate from one sample sequenced in a study of T cell responses to AZD1222 COVID-19 vaccine. Repertoires were generated with immunoSEQ multiplex PCR, while TCRdb's copy carries only in-frame clones and drops some. The sample has about 140,000 clones, 93% seen once. Specimen: peripheral blood, collected on day 0 of MenACWY control vaccination. These receptors were taken from an adult in good health.

The V and J genes are TRBV7-6 and TRBJ2-6; a weak D match, TRBD1 (6 bases). The CDR3 is 15 amino acids. Per germline, CDR1 SGHVS and CDR2 FNYEAQ. V was pared by 2 bases and J by 2 bases, with 7 bases between. The CDR3 here is CASSLPGAGANVLTF. In DNA, the CDR3 is TGTGCCAGCAGCTTACCAGGGGCTGGGGCCAACGTCCTGACTTTC.

This chain links TRBV7-8 with TRBJ1-6, with 10 positions matching TRBD1. Germline CDR1 and CDR2: SGHVS and FQNEAQ. The CDR3 has 15 amino acids. J lost 9 bases, V lost 1 base, and 3 bases had no gene match. The CDR3 here is CASSLEGQGTSPLHF. Here the CDR3 DNA reads TGTGCCAGCAGCTTAGAGGGACAGGGGACTTCACCCCTCCACTTT.

This sequence joins TRBV4-3 and TRBJ1-4; D may be TRBD1 (5 bases). The CDR3 has 17 amino acids. Between the trimmed V and J ends, which lost 0 bases and 1 base, there was a span of 12 bases. Per the germline V gene, CDR1 is LGHNA and CDR2 is YSLEER. DNA for the CDR3: TGCGCCAGCAGCCAAGATGCGAAGGGGAGAACTAATGAAAAACTGTTTTTT. Translating gives CASSQDAKGRTNEKLFF.

The V gene is TRBV15, the J gene TRBJ1-5; weak D call: TRBD1 (6 bases). This CDR3 has 15 amino acids. In germline, CDR1 is LNHNV, CDR2 YYDKDF (reference sequence). V was trimmed by 5 bases and J by 10 bases, leaving 21 bases between them. The CDR3 region has the DNA TGTGCCACCAGCGGGGCGCTCAGGGGCGAGGAACCCCAGCATTTT. Translated, it gives CATSGALRGEEPQHF.

V gene TRBV3-1 (or the pseudogene TRBV3-2) combines with J gene TRBJ1-2; no firm D call. The germline V gene encodes CDR1 LGHDT and CDR2 YNNKEL (reference sequence). The CDR3 length is 11 residues. The V end was cut by 3 bases, the J end by 7 bases, with 6 bases between. CDR3 loop: CASSHGVGYTF. CDR3 DNA: TGTGCCAGCAGCCATGGAGTTGGCTACACCTTC.

The gene calls are TRBV4-2 and TRBJ2-7, with a weak D call TRBD2 (7 bases). V was clipped by 1 base and J by 3 bases, with 13 bases between them. The CDR3 extends over 15 amino acids. CDR1 and CDR2 (germline): LGHNA, YNFKEQ. In nucleotides, the CDR3 is TGTGCCAGCAGCCAAGCCAGGGGAGGGGGCTACGAGCAGTACTTC. This translates into CASSQARGGGYEQYF.

V and J are TRBV6-5 and TRBJ1-2; D is unresolved. This CDR3 region has 14 residues. V lost 0 bases, J lost 4 bases, and 9 bases lay in between. Germline lookup yields CDR1 MNHEY and CDR2 SVGAGI. CDR3 loop: CASSYSPTTYGYTF. The CDR3 nucleotides read TGTGCCAGCAGTTACTCGCCGACAACCTATGGCTACACCTTC.

The chain carries TRBV6-5 and TRBJ1-1; 8 bases align to TRBD1. The V and J ends lost 4 bases and 8 bases, in that order; junction bases with no gene match: 9. The CDR3 has 14 amino acids. Germline V gene lookup returns CDR1 MNHEY and CDR2 SVGAGI. The CDR3 loop is CASSFLPGQAEAFF. The CDR3 nucleotides read TGTGCCAGCAGTTTCCTACCGGGACAGGCGGAAGCTTTCTTT.